This entry is about one T cell receptor beta chain. This sample stems from a study of PD-L1 blockade in urothelial cancer. Generated by immunoSEQ multiplex PCR, the TCRdb table keeps only in-frame clones and is missing some. The table records around 66,000 clones, almost 90% of them present only once. Time point in this sample: peripheral blood 6 weeks after treatment start. CDR3 length equals 14 residues. The germline V gene has CDR1 SGDLS and CDR2 YYNGEE. V shed 6 bases, J shed 1 base, and the junction held 3 bases outside the gene matches. The chain is built from TRBV9 and TRBJ2-3; 9 bases fit TRBD2. The receptor was isolated from a man in his fifties or sixties with urothelial cancer. Sequenced material: PBMCs, taken around atezolizumab (anti-PD-L1) treatment. The CDR3: CASTRTSGTDTQYF. The DNA of the CDR3 is TGTGCCAGCACCCGGACTAGCGGCACAGATACGCAGTATTTT.